A selection of T cell receptor beta chains follows, all from one sample in a study of immune reconstitution after stem cell transplant in scleroderma. TCRdb redid the calling of the RT-PCR reads with MiXCR, one entry per CDR3 protein. The sample contains more than 3,500 distinct CDR3 sequences, approximately 6% of which appear only once. The biological material was taken before or after autologous hematopoietic stem cell transplantation (not recorded which). The receptors come from a female donor with systemic sclerosis. The CDR3 runs from the conserved cysteine through the conserved F or W. Fields, in order: V gene, D gene, clone size, J gene, CDR3 DNA, CDR3 protein. A D gene is named only where the DNA matches it firmly. Only part of the rows carry a size: once, few, many, or a class if the clone is expanded.

TRBV5-1	.	many	TRBJ2-3	TGCGCCAGCAGCTTACCACAGGGTAGCACAGATACGCAGTATTTT	CASSLPQGSTDTQYF
TRBV6-5	.	medium-sized	TRBJ1-1	TGTGCCAGCAGTTACTCTCAAGGGGGGTCCGAAGCTTTCTTT	CASSYSQGGSEAFF
TRBV7-2	.	medium-sized	TRBJ2-7	TGTGCCAGCAGCTTTGGCTATTCCTACGAGCAGTACTTC	CASSFGYSYEQYF
TRBV20-1	TRBD2	few	TRBJ2-3	TGCAGTGCTAGGTATAGCGGGGGGACAGATACGCAGTATTTT	CSARYSGGTDTQYF
TRBV21-1	.	medium-sized	TRBJ1-1	TGTGCCAGCAGCCCAAGACAGGTTACGAACACTGAAGCTTTCTTT	CASSPRQVTNTEAFF
TRBV27	.	many	TRBJ1-5	TGTGCTTTAAGCCAGCCCCAGCATTTT	CALSQPQHF
TRBV4-2	.	medium-sized	TRBJ1-6	TGTGCCAGCAGCCAACTTGCAAATAATTCACCCCTCCACTTT	CASSQLANNSPLHF
TRBV7-2	.	large	TRBJ1-1	TGTGCCAGCAGCCTTAGCTCAGGGAACACTGAAGCTTTCTTT	CASSLSSGNTEAFF
TRBV5-6	.	medium-sized	TRBJ1-4	TGTGCCAGCAGCCCCCGTTGGGGTGAAAAACTGTTTTTT	CASSPRWGEKLFF
TRBV20-1	TRBD1	medium-sized	TRBJ1-2	TGCAGTGCCCCGGGACAGGTGGGCTATGGCTACACCTTC	CSAPGQVGYGYTF
TRBV19	TRBD2	medium-sized	TRBJ2-5	TGTGCCAGTAGTATAGGGACTAGCGGGGGCTGGGGTATGGAGACCCAGTACTTC	CASSIGTSGGWGMETQYF
TRBV5-1	TRBD2	many	TRBJ2-1	TGCGCCAGCAGCCCTAATTTAGCGGGAGTATCCTACAATGAGCAGTTCTTC	CASSPNLAGVSYNEQFF
TRBV6-5	TRBD1	medium-sized	TRBJ2-7	TGTGCCAGCAGTTACCGACAGGGGGCTACCTACGAGCAGTACTTC	CASSYRQGATYEQYF
TRBV9	TRBD1	medium-sized	TRBJ1-1	TGTGCCAGCAGCACCCGGACAGGGCGGAACACTGAAGCTTTCTTT	CASSTRTGRNTEAFF
TRBV18	TRBD2	medium-sized	TRBJ2-1	TGTGCCAGCTCACCTTTAGGCGGGAGCTCCTACAATGAGCAGTTCTTC	CASSPLGGSSYNEQFF
TRBV25-1	.	medium-sized	TRBJ1-3	TGTGCCAGCAGTGGGGCTTCCTCTGGAAACACCATATATTTT	CASSGASSGNTIYF
TRBV14	.	medium-sized	TRBJ2-1	TGTGCCAGCAGCCCCAAGCAGTTCTTC	CASSPKQFF
TRBV18	.	medium-sized	TRBJ1-1	TGTGCCAGCTCACCAACGGCTGACACTGAAGCTTTCTTT	CASSPTADTEAFF
TRBV12-3/TRBV12-4	.	medium-sized	TRBJ2-5	TGTGCCAGCAGTTTCCCGGAGGGCGAGACCCAGTACTTC	CASSFPEGETQYF
TRBV6-5	TRBD2	few	TRBJ2-3	TGTGCCAGCAGTTTAGCGTCCGGGACTAGAGGAGATACGCAGTATTTT	CASSLASGTRGDTQYF
TRBV14	.	medium-sized	TRBJ2-5	TGTGCCAGCAGCCAACTTGTAAGGGGGGAGACCCAGTACTTC	CASSQLVRGETQYF
TRBV7-9	TRBD2	medium-sized	TRBJ2-5	TGTGCCAGCAGCTCAGCGGGAGGGCCCTTAGAGACCCAGTACTTC	CASSSAGGPLETQYF
TRBV4-3	TRBD1	few	TRBJ1-5	TGCGCCAGCAGCCCAAAACACAGGGGGCCTCAGCCCCAGCATTTT	CASSPKHRGPQPQHF
TRBV20-1	TRBD1	medium-sized	TRBJ2-5	TGCAGTGCTGTTTCTATCGGACAGGGGGCAGAGACCCAGTACTTC	CSAVSIGQGAETQYF
TRBV7-8	TRBD2	medium-sized	TRBJ2-7	TGTGCCAGCAGCACCGGGAGGCTAAGCTCCTACGAGCAGTACTTC	CASSTGRLSSYEQYF
TRBV7-2	.	medium-sized	TRBJ2-3	TGTGCCAGCAGCTTAAAACAGAGTAGCACAGATACGCAGTATTTT	CASSLKQSSTDTQYF
TRBV29-1	.	medium-sized	TRBJ2-7	TGCAGCGTTGGGGAAACAGGGATCACCTACGAGCAGTACTTC	CSVGETGITYEQYF
TRBV20-1	TRBD2	medium-sized	TRBJ2-1	TGCAGTGCACTAGCGGGAGGGATTTACAATGAGCAGTTCTTC	CSALAGGIYNEQFF
TRBV11-2	.	medium-sized	TRBJ2-3	TGTGCCAGCAGCTTAGTGGCCCGCGCAGATACGCAGTATTTT	CASSLVARADTQYF
TRBV20-1	TRBD2	medium-sized	TRBJ2-1	TGCAGTGCTCTGGGGCGCGGACTAGGAGTCAATGAGCAGTTCTTC	CSALGRGLGVNEQFF
TRBV29-1	.	medium-sized	TRBJ1-1	TGCAGCGTTGAAGATCTGTGGGCCCCTGAAGCTTTCTTT	CSVEDLWAPEAFF
TRBV10-3	.	medium-sized	TRBJ2-3	TGTGCCATCTCCCAGGACAGTGATACGCAGTATTTT	CAISQDSDTQYF
TRBV19	.	.	TRBJ2-1	TGTGCCAGTAGTATAGTCCGCCTGACGGGGGAAAGGCATGAGCAGTTCTTC	CASSIVRLTGERHEQFF
TRBV11-2	.	many	TRBJ2-7	TGTGCCAGCAGCTTAGAGGGGGGCAGCTCCTACGAGCAGTACTTC	CASSLEGGSSYEQYF
TRBV5-1	TRBD1	many	TRBJ2-3	TGCGCCAGCAGCTTGGTCGGGACAGGGGAGGCCGATACGCAGTATTTT	CASSLVGTGEADTQYF
TRBV28	.	medium-sized	TRBJ2-1	TGTGCCAGCAGAGGGGACAATGAGCAGTTCTTC	CASRGDNEQFF
TRBV29-1	TRBD1	medium-sized	TRBJ1-2	TGCAGCGTTTCACGTCCCGGGACAGGGGTGTATGGCTACACCTTC	CSVSRPGTGVYGYTF
TRBV4-2	TRBD1	medium-sized	TRBJ1-6	TGTGCCAGCAGCCACTCGGACAGGGGGAATTCACCCCTCCACTTT	CASSHSDRGNSPLHF
TRBV10-3	.	medium-sized	TRBJ2-3	TGTGCCATCAGTGCTCAGGGTCGAGCTAGCACAGATACGCAGTATTTT	CAISAQGRASTDTQYF
TRBV20-1	.	medium-sized	TRBJ1-2	TGCAGTGCTAGCAAGCGGGAGTATAACTATGGCTACACCTTC	CSASKREYNYGYTF
TRBV7-6	.	.	TRBJ1-4	TGTGCCAGCAGCTTAGTAGTACAGGGCTCGGAAAAACTGTTTTTT	CASSLVVQGSEKLFF
TRBV7-2	TRBD2	medium-sized	TRBJ2-7	TGTGCCAGCAGCTTACGGGGCGGGAGGACCCCTTCCAGCTCCTACGAGCAGTACTTC	CASSLRGGRTPSSSYEQYF